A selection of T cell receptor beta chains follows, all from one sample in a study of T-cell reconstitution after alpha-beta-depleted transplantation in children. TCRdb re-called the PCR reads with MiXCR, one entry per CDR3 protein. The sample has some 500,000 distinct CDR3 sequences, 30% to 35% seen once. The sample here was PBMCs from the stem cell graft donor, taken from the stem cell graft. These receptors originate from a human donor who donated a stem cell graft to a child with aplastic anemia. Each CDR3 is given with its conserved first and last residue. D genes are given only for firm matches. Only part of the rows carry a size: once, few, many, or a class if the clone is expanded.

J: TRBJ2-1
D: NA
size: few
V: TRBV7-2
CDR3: CASSSELVANEQFF
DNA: TGTGCCAGCAGCTCAGAATTAGTCGCCAATGAGCAGTTCTTC

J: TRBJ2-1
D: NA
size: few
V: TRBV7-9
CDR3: CASSRDGNNEQFF
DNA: TGTGCCAGCAGCCGGGACGGCAACAATGAGCAGTTCTTC

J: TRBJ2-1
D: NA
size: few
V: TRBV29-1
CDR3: CSVGRLNEQFF
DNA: TGCAGCGTGGGACGGCTCAATGAGCAGTTCTTC

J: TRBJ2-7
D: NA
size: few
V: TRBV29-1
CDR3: CSVEAGYGPRPYEQYF
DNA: TGCAGCGTTGAGGCGGGTTATGGTCCAAGGCCCTACGAGCAGTACTTC

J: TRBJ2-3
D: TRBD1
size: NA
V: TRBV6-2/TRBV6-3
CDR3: CASSHRDRSTDTQYF
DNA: TGTGCCAGCAGTCACCGGGACAGAAGCACAGATACGCAGTATTTT

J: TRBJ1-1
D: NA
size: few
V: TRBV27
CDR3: CASSLRGADLNTEAFF
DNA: TGTGCCAGCAGCTTAAGGGGGGCCGATTTGAACACTGAAGCTTTCTTT

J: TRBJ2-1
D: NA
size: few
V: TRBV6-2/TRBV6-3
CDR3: CASSYPGAGAFYYNEQFF
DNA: TGTGCCAGCAGTTACCCGGGCGCAGGGGCTTTCTACTACAATGAGCAGTTCTTC

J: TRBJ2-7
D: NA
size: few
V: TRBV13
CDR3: CASSSLKYKGSYEQYF
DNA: TGTGCCAGCAGCTCCCTAAAGTATAAGGGTTCCTACGAGCAGTACTTC

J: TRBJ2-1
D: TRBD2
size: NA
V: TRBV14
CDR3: CASSQGTSGDNEQFF
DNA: TGTGCCAGCAGCCAAGGGACTAGCGGGGACAATGAGCAGTTCTTC

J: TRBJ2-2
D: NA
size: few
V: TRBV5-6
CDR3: CASSLFRVSNTGELFF
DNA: TGTGCCAGCAGCTTGTTCAGGGTCTCGAACACCGGGGAGCTGTTTTTT

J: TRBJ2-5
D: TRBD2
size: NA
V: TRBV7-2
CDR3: CASSFLGLAGVETQYF
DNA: TGTGCCAGCAGCTTCCTCGGACTAGCGGGAGTAGAGACCCAGTACTTC

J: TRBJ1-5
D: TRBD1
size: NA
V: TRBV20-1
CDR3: CSARAMGQGRQPQHF
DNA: TGCAGTGCTAGGGCGATGGGACAGGGAAGACAGCCCCAGCATTTT

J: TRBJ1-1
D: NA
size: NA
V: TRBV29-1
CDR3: CSVLRAGPNTEAFF
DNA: TGCAGCGTTCTAAGGGCTGGGCCGAACACTGAAGCTTTCTTT

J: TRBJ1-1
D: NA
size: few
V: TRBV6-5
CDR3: CASSYLVTDPEAFF
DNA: TGTGCCAGCAGTTACCTCGTAACAGATCCTGAAGCTTTCTTT

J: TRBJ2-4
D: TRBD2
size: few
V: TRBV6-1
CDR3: CASRLAGGENIQYF
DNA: TGTGCCAGCAGGCTAGCGGGAGGGGAAAACATTCAGTACTTC

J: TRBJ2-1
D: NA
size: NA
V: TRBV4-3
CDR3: CASSQETQFNEQFF
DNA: TGCGCCAGCAGCCAGGAGACACAGTTTAATGAGCAGTTCTTC

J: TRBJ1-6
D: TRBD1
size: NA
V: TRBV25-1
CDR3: CASSALGQTDNSPLHF
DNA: TGTGCCAGCAGTGCCCTGGGACAGACCGATAATTCACCCCTCCACTTT

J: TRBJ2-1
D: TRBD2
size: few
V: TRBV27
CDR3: CASSSLAGNEQFF
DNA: TGTGCCAGCAGTTCCTTAGCGGGAAATGAGCAGTTCTTC

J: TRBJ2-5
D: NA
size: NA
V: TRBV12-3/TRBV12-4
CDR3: CASSFGAGETQYF
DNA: TGTGCCAGCAGTTTTGGGGCCGGCGAGACCCAGTACTTC

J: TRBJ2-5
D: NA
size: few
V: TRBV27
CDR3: CASSSNSVQTQYF
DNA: TGTGCCAGCAGTTCCAACAGCGTCCAGACCCAGTACTTC

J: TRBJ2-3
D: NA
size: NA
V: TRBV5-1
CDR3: CASSLYGTDTDTQYF
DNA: TGCGCCAGCAGCTTGTATGGGACTGACACAGATACGCAGTATTTT

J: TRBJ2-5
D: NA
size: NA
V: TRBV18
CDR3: CASSPPTVQETQYF
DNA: TGTGCCAGCTCACCCCCGACGGTCCAAGAGACCCAGTACTTC

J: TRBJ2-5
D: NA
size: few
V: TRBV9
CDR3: CASSVGASNSGETQYF
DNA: TGTGCCAGCAGCGTAGGGGCTAGCAACAGTGGAGAGACCCAGTACTTC

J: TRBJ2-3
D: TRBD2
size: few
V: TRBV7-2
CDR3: CASRRLAGSTDTQYF
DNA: TGTGCCAGCAGACGGCTAGCGGGGAGCACAGATACGCAGTATTTT

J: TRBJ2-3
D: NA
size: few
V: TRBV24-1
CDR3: CATKGGGWTDTQYF
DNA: TGTGCCACCAAGGGAGGCGGGTGGACAGATACGCAGTATTTT

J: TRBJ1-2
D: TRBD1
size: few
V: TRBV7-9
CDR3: CASSLGGTGHYTF
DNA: TGTGCCAGCAGCTTAGGGGGGACAGGACACTACACCTTC

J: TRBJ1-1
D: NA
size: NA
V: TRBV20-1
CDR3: CSGRDGPKTEAFF
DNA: TGCAGTGGGAGGGACGGACCAAAAACTGAAGCTTTCTTT

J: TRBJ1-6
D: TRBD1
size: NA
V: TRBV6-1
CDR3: CASRIDRALPLHF
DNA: TGTGCCAGCAGAATTGACAGGGCCTTGCCCCTCCACTTT

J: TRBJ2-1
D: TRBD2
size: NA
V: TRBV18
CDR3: CASSPRETSGSRGDEQFF
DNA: TGTGCCAGCTCACCACGGGAGACTAGCGGGAGTCGCGGCGATGAGCAGTTCTTT

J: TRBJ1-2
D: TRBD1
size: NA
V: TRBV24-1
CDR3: CATSDLGTGYGYTF
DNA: TGTGCCACCAGTGATTTGGGGACAGGGTATGGCTACACCTTC

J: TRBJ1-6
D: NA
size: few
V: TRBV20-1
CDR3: CSARDPFNFGGSPLHF
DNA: TGCAGTGCTAGAGATCCCTTTAACTTTGGCGGTTCACCCCTCCACTTT

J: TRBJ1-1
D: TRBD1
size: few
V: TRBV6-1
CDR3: CASREGQGGTEAFF
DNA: TGTGCCAGCAGGGAGGGACAGGGCGGCACTGAAGCTTTCTTT

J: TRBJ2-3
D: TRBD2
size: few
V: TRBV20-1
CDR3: CSAPDRTSGSWGTDTQYF
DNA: TGCAGTGCCCCGGACCGGACTAGCGGGAGTTGGGGCACAGATACGCAGTATTTT

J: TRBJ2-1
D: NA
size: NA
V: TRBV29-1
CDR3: CSVVPGYTYNEQFF
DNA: TGCAGCGTTGTTCCAGGGTATACCTACAATGAGCAGTTCTTC

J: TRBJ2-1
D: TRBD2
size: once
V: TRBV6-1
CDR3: CASSVRIAGHNEQFF
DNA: TGTGCCAGCAGTGTACGGATAGCGGGGCACAATGAGCAGTTCTTC

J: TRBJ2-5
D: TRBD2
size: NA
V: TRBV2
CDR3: CATRSQRGQETQYF
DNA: TGTGCCACCCGAAGCCAGCGGGGGCAAGAGACCCAGTACTTC

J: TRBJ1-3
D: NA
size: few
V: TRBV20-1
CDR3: CSAPGQAGNTIYF
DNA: TGCAGTGCTCCAGGGCAAGCTGGAAACACCATATATTTT

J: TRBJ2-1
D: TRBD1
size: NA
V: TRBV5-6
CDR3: CASSEDRGLYNEQFF
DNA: TGTGCCAGCAGCGAGGACAGGGGGCTCTACAATGAGCAGTTCTTC